These 26 T cell receptor beta chains share one sample of origin, sequenced in a study of T cell repertoires in cytomegalovirus infection. Antigens for these TCRs are unknown. TCRdb fed the reads into MiXCR, producing one record per CDR3 protein. The table lists around 710,000 distinct CDR3 sequences, almost 30% of them singletons. This material consisted of cultured CD8+ T cells from PBMCs, taken from culture after CMV antigen stimulation. The receptor source for this set is a human donor in good health (CMV status not recorded). Some clones in this sample may be carry-over from other donors' samples.

This clonotype was seen a few times. The V and J genes are TRBV20-1 and TRBJ1-1; 8 positions agree with TRBD1. V shed 4 bases and J 4 bases; nucleotides not matched to a gene: 5. Germline V gene data show CDR1 as DFQATT and CDR2 as SNEGSKA (reference sequence). CDR3 length: 13 amino acids. CDR3 DNA sequence: TGCAGTGCTACGACAGGGGAAGGCACTGAAGCTTTCTTT. Its translation: CSATTGEGTEAFF.

This clonotype has at least ten counts. The chain joins TRBV7-9 to TRBJ2-6; 10 nucleotides line up with TRBD2. Germline loops: CDR1 SEHNR, CDR2 FQNEAQ (reference sequence). CDR3 length: 18 amino acids. J was trimmed by 0 bases and V by 4 bases; bases with no gene match: 6. The CDR3 DNA sequence: TGTGCCAGCAGCTCGCGGACTAGCGGCAACTCTGGGGCCAACGTCCTGACTTTC. This gives the protein CASSSRTSGNSGANVLTF.

This chain links TRBV6-5 with TRBJ1-6; the D gene is possibly TRBD1 (6 bases). CDR3 length: 14 amino acids. Germline V gene lookup returns CDR1 MNHEY and CDR2 SVGAGI. Trimming removed 4 bases from V and 7 bases from J, with 11 bases in between. The CDR3 protein is CASSSSGQNSPLHF. The CDR3 DNA reads TGTGCCAGCAGTTCCTCGGGACAAAATTCACCCCTCCACTTT.

This clonotype occurred a few times. The V and J genes are TRBV27 and TRBJ2-3; TRBD1 agrees at 8 bases. Germline CDR1 is MNHEY and CDR2 is SMNVEV (reference sequence). The ends lost 0 bases at V and 0 bases at J; junction bases unmatched: 8. The CDR3 is 18 amino acids. The CDR3 sequence is CASSLSPPQGASTDTQYF. As DNA, the CDR3 is TGTGCCAGCAGTTTATCACCTCCGCAGGGGGCTAGCACAGATACGCAGTATTTT.

V gene TRBV5-5 combines with J gene TRBJ1-2, with D unresolved. Germline V gene data show CDR1 as SGHKS and CDR2 as YYEKEE (reference sequence). V lost 0 bases and J 8 bases, leaving 11 bases between the germline ends. CDR3 length: 13 amino acids. DNA of the CDR3: TGTGCCAGCAGCTTGGACCTCCCCGGAGGCTACACCTTC. This gives the protein CASSLDLPGGYTF. Full variable domain (remainder filled in from reference TRBV5-5 and TRBJ1-2): DAGVTQSPTHLIKTRGQQVTLRCSPISGHKSVSWYQQVLGQGPQFIFQYYEKEERGRGNFPDRFSARQFPNYSSELNVNALLLGDSALYLCASSLDLPGGYTFGSGTRLTVV.

The genes are TRBV12-3 or TRBV12-4 and TRBJ2-2; 8 positions agree with TRBD1. The CDR3 runs 16 residues. The trim removed 4 bases at V and 6 bases at J, leaving 10 bases unmatched. The CDR3 reads CASSSPLTGGPGELFF. CDR3 DNA: TGTGCCAGCAGTTCCCCCCTCACAGGGGGTCCCGGGGAGCTGTTTTTT.

This clonotype appeared a few times. V gene TRBV20-1 combines with J gene TRBJ2-5; D not resolved. Trimming took 5 bases from V and 1 from J, leaving 20 bases between them. Germline assignment: CDR1 DFQATT and CDR2 SNEGSKA (reference sequence). CDR3 length: 16 amino acids. CDR3 sequence: CSALTHRTPFQETQYF. In nucleotides, the CDR3 is TGCAGTGCTTTGACACATCGTACACCCTTCCAAGAGACCCAGTACTTC.

The chain couples TRBV5-6 to TRBJ2-3; 7 nucleotides align to TRBD1. Germline CDR1 reads SGHDT; CDR2 reads YYEEEE. The CDR3 contains 15 residues. V lost 0 bases to trimming and J lost 2 bases; unmatched junction nucleotides: 3. CDR3 sequence reads: CASSLGDRNTDTQYF. The CDR3 region has the DNA TGTGCCAGCAGCTTGGGGGACAGAAACACAGATACGCAGTATTTT.

This rearrangement joins TRBV4-2 to TRBJ2-5; 7 bases match TRBD1. The junction had 4 bases not matched to a gene; V was cut back by 1 base and J by 5 bases. CDR3 size: 14 residues. Germline V lookup: CDR1 LGHNA, CDR2 YNFKEQ. Here the CDR3 reads CASSQGTGVETQYF. In DNA, the CDR3 is TGTGCCAGCAGCCAAGGTACAGGGGTGGAGACCCAGTACTTC.

Ten or more counts support this clonotype. The chain has TRBV7-2 and TRBJ2-7; D remains ambiguous. The CDR3 is made up of 12 amino acids. Germline values: CDR1 SGHTA, CDR2 FQGNSA. Trimming shortened V by 2 bases and J by 7 bases, and 9 bases separated the two germline ends. CDR3 nucleotide sequence: TGTGCCAGCAGCTTACTCGGCGTAGAGCAGTACTTC. Amino acid sequence: CASSLLGVEQYF.

This clonotype has a handful of counts. The chain links TRBV27 to TRBJ2-2; D tentatively fits TRBD1 or TRBD2 (5 bases each). The germline gives CDR1 MNHEY, CDR2 SMNVEV (reference sequence). The CDR3 extends over 14 amino acids. V was clipped by 5 bases and J by 6 bases, with 13 bases between them. Here the CDR3 reads CASSLGTWAGELFF. The CDR3 DNA is TGTGCCAGCAGTCTAGGGACCTGGGCCGGGGAGCTGTTTTTT.

The rearrangement joins TRBV19 to TRBJ1-5; D is unclear. Germline CDR1 LNHDA, CDR2 SQIVND (reference sequence). The CDR3 is 15 amino acids. V dropped 4 bases and J dropped 4 bases, with 14 bases sitting between them. Here the CDR3 reads CASSSGQFGNQPQHF. Here the CDR3 DNA reads TGTGCCAGTAGTAGTGGCCAGTTTGGGAATCAGCCCCAGCATTTT. The complete variable domain, with remaining parts taken from reference TRBV19 and TRBJ1-5, reads DGGITQSPKYLFRKEGQNVTLSCEQNLNHDAMYWYRQDPGQGLRLIYYSQIVNDFQKGDIAEGYSVSREKKESFPLTVTSAQKNPTAFYLCASSSGQFGNQPQHFGDGTRLSIL.

The J gene is TRBJ1-2, the V gene TRBV29-1; D is uncertain. The V gene lost 6 bases and the J gene lost 3 bases, with 14 bases spanning the gap. The CDR3 contains 13 residues. Germline loops: CDR1 SQVTM, CDR2 ANQGSEA. The CDR3 spells CSVPSPGDYGYTF. DNA for the CDR3: TGCAGCGTGCCCAGTCCCGGGGACTATGGCTACACCTTC.

This clonotype showed up just a few times. In DNA, the CDR3 is TGTGCCAGCAGCCCAAAGTGGGAAACTGAAGCTTTCTTT. Its protein is CASSPKWETEAFF. V gene TRBV7-6 combines with J gene TRBJ1-1; D remains ambiguous. CDR1 SGHVS and CDR2 FNYEAQ come from the germline V gene. The CDR3 has 13 residues. The V gene lost 5 bases and the J gene lost 5 bases, with 12 bases spanning the gap.

This clonotype has more than one count but fewer than ten. CDR3 sequence (DNA): TGTGCCAGTAGTAGGGACAGCGGCTATAATTCACCCCTCCACTTT. As protein: CASSRDSGYNSPLHF. The chain couples TRBV19 to TRBJ1-6, with 7 bases lining up with TRBD1. Germline V lookup: CDR1 LNHDA, CDR2 SQIVND (reference sequence). After removal of 4 bases from V and 3 bases from J, the junction contained 3 bases not matched to a gene. CDR3 length: 15 amino acids.

This clonotype was seen at least ten times. The chain is built from TRBV4-1 and TRBJ2-1; D possibly corresponds to TRBD2 (5 bases). V was cut by 0 bases and J by 3 bases, with 15 bases left in between. The CDR3 runs 17 residues. Germline V gene data show CDR1 as MGHRA and CDR2 as YSYEKL. The CDR3 here is CASSQDEDGDIYNEQFF. CDR3 nucleotide sequence: TGCGCCAGCAGCCAAGATGAAGACGGGGATATCTACAATGAGCAGTTCTTC.

This clonotype occurred a few times. The rearrangement joins TRBV7-6 to TRBJ2-7, with a tentative D call TRBD2 (6 bases). The length of the CDR3 is 15 residues. Trimming took off 4 bases at V and 3 bases at J, with 16 bases between the two ends. Germline V CDR1 and CDR2: SGHVS, FNYEAQ. The CDR3 nucleotides read TGTGCCAGCAGCTCGCGACTAGGACTACTCTACGAGCAGTACTTC. This gives the protein CASSSRLGLLYEQYF.

This sequence joins TRBV4-1 and TRBJ2-7; TRBD2 agrees at 8 bases. Germline V gene lookup returns CDR1 MGHRA and CDR2 YSYEKL. The V and J ends lost 0 bases and 3 bases, in that order; junction bases with no gene match: 4. This CDR3 is built from 15 residues. The CDR3 DNA sequence: TGCGCCAGCAGCCAAGAGGTAGCGGGGCACTACGAGCAGTACGTC. Its translation: CASSQEVAGHYEQYV.

This rearrangement joins TRBV4-1 to TRBJ2-1; D unresolved. V lost 4 bases and J lost 4, with 11 bases in between. From germline, CDR1 is MGHRA and CDR2 YSYEKL. The CDR3 is 14 amino acids. CDR3: CASSPLLGYNEQFF. In DNA, the CDR3 is TGCGCCAGCAGCCCTCTCCTAGGGTACAATGAGCAGTTCTTC.

The rearrangement uses TRBV4-1 and TRBJ2-2; 12 bases are shared with TRBD1. Germline CDR1 reads MGHRA; CDR2 reads YSYEKL. The CDR3 spans 16 residues. Germline trimming cut 5 bases from V and 4 bases from J; bases unmatched to any gene: 5. This chain's CDR3 is CASSSRDRGLTGELFF. CDR3 DNA sequence: TGCGCCAGCAGCTCACGGGACAGGGGGCTCACCGGGGAGCTGTTTTTT.

The table lists this clonotype with a few counts. Germline is not matched at one junction end, which may reflect a read error. This chain uses TRBV12-3 or TRBV12-4 with TRBJ1-1, with 7 bases that match TRBD1. The CDR3 spans 13 residues. CDR3 coding DNA: TGTGCCATCCGCAGTTCTTCTCTCGGACAGGCGGACTTT. Protein sequence: CAIRSSSLGQADF.

V is TRBV7-8 and J is TRBJ2-5, with TRBD1 matching over 10 bases. Germline lookup yields CDR1 SGHVS and CDR2 FQNEAQ. This CDR3 is built from 15 residues. V lost 3 bases to trimming and J lost 5 bases; unmatched junction nucleotides: 6. The CDR3 loop is CASSLPGQGRETQYF. DNA of the CDR3: TGTGCCAGCAGCTTGCCGGGACAGGGGCGTGAGACCCAGTACTTC.

A note on this clonotype: A much larger clonotype is one base distant, so this may be a read error. The V and J genes are TRBV6-1 and TRBJ2-7, with D unresolved. V was pared by 2 bases and J by 2 bases, with 1 base between. The germline V gene has CDR1 MNHNS and CDR2 SASEGT. CDR3 size: 11 residues. The CDR3 is CASSEPYEQYF. CDR3 nucleotide sequence: TGTGCCAGCAGTGAACCCTACGAGCAGTACTTC.

This clonotype was counted ten times or more. The J gene is TRBJ1-6, the V gene TRBV7-6; D ambiguous. There are 16 residues in the CDR3. The V end lost 4 bases, the J end lost 0 bases, and 10 bases lay between the germline ends. Germline CDR1 is SGHVS and CDR2 is FNYEAQ. CDR3: CASSSNTVSYNSPLHF. The CDR3, as DNA: TGTGCCAGCAGCTCGAACACGGTCTCCTATAATTCACCCCTCCACTTT.

This chain uses TRBV15 with TRBJ2-3; possible D gene TRBD2, 6 bases. Germline V gives CDR1 LNHNV, CDR2 YYDKDF (reference sequence). The CDR3 sequence is 18 residues long. Trimming left V 5 bases short and J 4 bases short, with 25 bases between. The CDR3: CATSLPPAGYLEADTQYF. The CDR3 bases are TGTGCCACCAGCCTCCCCCCGGCGGGGTATCTTGAAGCAGATACGCAGTATTTT. Together with reference TRBV15 and TRBJ2-3, the CDR3 gives the full variable domain: DAMVIQNPRYQVTQFGKPVTLSCSQTLNHNVMYWYQQKSSQAPKLLFHYYDKDFNNEADTPDNFQSRRPNTSFCFLDIRSPGLGDTAMYLCATSLPPAGYLEADTQYFGPGTRLTVL.

This chain connects TRBV9 to TRBJ1-2; tentatively, D is TRBD1 (5 bases). Germline lookup yields CDR1 SGDLS and CDR2 YYNGEE. CDR3 length: 15 amino acids. V was trimmed by 1 base and J by 2 bases, leaving 12 bases between them. The CDR3 reads CASSVSWGANYGYTF. The CDR3 nucleotides are TGTGCCAGCAGCGTATCGTGGGGCGCGAACTATGGCTACACCTTC.